This T cell receptor beta chain was observed in a study of blood T cell repertoires in COVID-19. Study as a whole: Acute and convalescent COVID-19 samples came from the United States, Italy and Spain. Sources were T cells, B-cell-depleted T cells, or PBMCs; the material itself was cDNA or gDNA.

In the original workflow: Amplified reference gene primers provided the basis for estimating nucleated cell counts. The assay was immunoSEQ multiplex PCR, and TCRdb's table has in-frame clones only and misses some. The DNA was the basis for D and trimming; V, J and clone size are from that table. The sample has around 150,000 clones; roughly 79% are singletons. The sample holds one count of this clone. V was pared by 2 bases and J by 4 bases, with 10 bases between. The CDR3 is made up of 14 amino acids. From germline, CDR1 is SGHTA and CDR2 FQGTGA. The chain employs TRBV7-3 and TRBJ2-3; D might be TRBD1 (5 bases). Sequenced: peripheral blood. The receptor was isolated from a man in his fifties with active or convalescent COVID-19. The chain's CDR3 is CASSLFPGSDTQYF. The CDR3 DNA reads as TGTGCCAGCAGCTTATTCCCAGGGTCAGATACGCAGTATTTT.